This entry lists 5 T cell receptor beta chains sequenced from one sample in a study of blood T cell repertoires in COVID-19. Assay: immunoSEQ multiplex PCR; the TCRdb copy retains only in-frame clones and omits some. The data show about 74,000 clones, about 91% seen once. Sequencing was carried out using peripheral blood. The receptors were sampled from a woman of 80 years or more with acute or convalescent COVID-19.

The CDR3 sequence is CASSPPVGDSDEQFF. In nucleotides, the CDR3 is TGTGCCAGCTCACCACCGGTAGGGGACAGCGATGAGCAGTTCTTC. The rearrangement uses TRBV18 and TRBJ2-1; 7 positions match TRBD1. V lost 0 bases and J lost 8; bases outside the gene matches: 7. The germline V gene has CDR1 KGHSH and CDR2 LQKENI. The CDR3 extends over 15 amino acids.

The chain couples TRBV19 to TRBJ1-4; 9 positions match TRBD1. Germline V CDR1 and CDR2: LNHDA, SQIVND (reference sequence). The length of the CDR3 is 16 residues. Losses at the gene ends were 5 bases for V and 5 bases for J; bases not matched to a gene: 9. This CDR3 is CASSRYRGLRNEKLFF. The DNA for the CDR3 is TGTGCCAGTAGTCGATACAGGGGGCTGCGAAATGAAAAACTGTTTTTT.

The chain combines TRBV4-1 with TRBJ2-1; 8 bases are a match to TRBD2. CDR3 length: 15 amino acids. V gave up 0 bases and J gave up 15 bases; unmatched junction bases: 13. Germline CDR1 reads MGHRA; CDR2 reads YSYEKL. CDR3 DNA sequence: TGCGCCAGCAGCCAAGAAGGGCTAGCGGGCGAGACCCTGTTCTTC. It codes for CASSQEGLAGETLFF.

V gene TRBV5-1 combines with J gene TRBJ2-3; D possibly corresponds to TRBD1 (5 bases). V lost 0 bases and J 4 bases, leaving 9 bases between the germline ends. Germline V CDR1 and CDR2: SGHRS, YFSETQ. This CDR3 has 14 amino acids. The CDR3 DNA reads as TGCGCCAGCAGCTTGGCCAGGGCCGCAGATACGCAGTATTTT. This sequence encodes CASSLARAADTQYF. Full variable domain (missing parts from reference TRBV5-1 and TRBJ2-3): KAGVTQTPRYLIKTRGQQVTLSCSPISGHRSVSWYQQTPGQGLQFLFEYFSETQRNKGNFPGRFSGRQFSNSRSEMNVSTLELGDSALYLCASSLARAADTQYFGPGTRLTVL.

This rearrangement joins TRBV14 to TRBJ2-7; possibly TRBD2 for D (6 bases). The V gene's germline CDR1 is SGHDN and CDR2 FVKESK. The CDR3 consists of 13 residues. The germline V and J ends were trimmed by 5 bases and 6 bases, with 14 bases remaining between them. The CDR3 sequence is CASSWTARGEQYF. In DNA form, the CDR3 reads TGTGCCAGCAGCTGGACGGCGCGGGGCGAGCAGTACTTC. Full variable domain (rest looked up from reference TRBV14 and TRBJ2-7): EAGVTQFPSHSVIEKGQTVTLRCDPISGHDNLYWYRRVMGKEIKFLLHFVKESKQDESGMPNNRFLAERTGGTYSTLKVQPAELEDSGVYFCASSWTARGEQYFGPGTRLTVT.